The rows below give T cell receptor beta chains drawn from one sample of a study of T-cell memory formation after mild COVID-19. TCRdb reprocessed the 5' RACE reads with MiXCR, giving one entry per CDR3 protein. The sample holds approximately 490,000 distinct CDR3 sequences, around 20% seen once. Sequencing was performed on PBMCs or a T cell subset sorted from them (not recorded which). These receptors all stem from an adult woman who had mild COVID-19 (a few samples of this study predate the infection). Cell type and time point are not known. Both conserved end residues are part of each CDR3. The order of the fields is J gene, V gene, D gene, clone size, CDR3 DNA, CDR3 protein. The D gene is left open where the match is weak. Rows give clone size only sometimes, using once, few, many, or a class for an expanded clone.

>TRBJ2-7|TRBV5-1|TRBD2|few
TGCGCCAGCAGTTCGTGGACTAGCGGGATTGTCCAGTACGAGCAGTACTTC
CASSSWTSGIVQYEQYF
>TRBJ2-3|TRBV29-1|-|-
TGCAGCTCCCTTGGTGGCGGGACCCCAGATACGCAGTATTTT
CSSLGGGTPDTQYF
>TRBJ2-3|TRBV4-1|TRBD2|-
TGCGCCAGCAGCCAAGTGCGACTAGCCGAGACAGATACGCAGTATTTT
CASSQVRLAETDTQYF
>TRBJ1-4|TRBV25-1|TRBD1|-
TGTGCCAGCAGTGACTGGACAGGGAAAAAACTGTTTTTT
CASSDWTGKKLFF
>TRBJ1-5|TRBV12-3/TRBV12-4|-|few
TGTGCCAGTAGCGGGGTGTTTGGCAATCAGCCCCAGCATTTT
CASSGVFGNQPQHF
>TRBJ2-1|TRBV12-3/TRBV12-4|TRBD1|-
TGTGCCAGCAGTTCCCAGGGACAGGGAGGCAATGAGCAGTTCTTC
CASSSQGQGGNEQFF
>TRBJ1-3|TRBV4-3|-|-
TGCGCCAGCAGCCAAGGTGGCCCACGCGGAGGAAACACCATATATTTT
CASSQGGPRGGNTIYF
>TRBJ1-1|TRBV10-3|-|-
TGTGCCATCAGTGAGCCCGGACGCACACGGAACACTGAAGCTTTCTTT
CAISEPGRTRNTEAFF
>TRBJ2-2|TRBV10-1|-|-
TGCGCCAGCAGTGGTTGCGGAACCGGGGAGCTGTTTTTT
CASSGCGTGELFF
>TRBJ1-1|TRBV7-2|-|few
TGTGCCAGCAGCTTACAGGGCCGCCGAAGGAACACTGAAGCTTTCTTT
CASSLQGRRRNTEAFF
>TRBJ1-1|TRBV6-2/TRBV6-3|TRBD1|many
TGTGCCAGCAGTTACGCAGGGGGCTGGGGTAGGAACACTGAAGCTTTCTTT
CASSYAGGWGRNTEAFF
>TRBJ2-2|TRBV3-1|-|-
TGTGCCAGCAGCCAGGGTCTTGAGTCCAGGGAGCTGTTTTTT
CASSQGLESRELFF
>TRBJ2-2|TRBV12-3/TRBV12-4|-|few
TGTGCCAGCAGCTCACGGGCAGGAGCGAACACCGGGGAGCTGTTTTTT
CASSSRAGANTGELFF
>TRBJ2-2|TRBV5-1|TRBD2|few
TGCGCCAGCAGCTTGGATCTAGCGGGAGGTTTGAACACCGGGGAGCTGTTTTTT
CASSLDLAGGLNTGELFF
>TRBJ2-3|TRBV5-1|-|many
TGTGCTAGCAGCTTGGGCGAGGGCACAGATACGCAGTATTTT
CASSLGEGTDTQYF
>TRBJ2-3|TRBV7-9|-|-
TGTGCCAGCACGATGTGGGGTACGCAGTATTTT
CASTMWGTQYF
>TRBJ2-3|TRBV20-1|TRBD2|few
TGCAGTGCTAGAGATCTGGCGGGGGGCTTCACAGATACGCAGTATTTT
CSARDLAGGFTDTQYF
>TRBJ2-1|TRBV19|TRBD2|few
TGTGCCAGTAGTACGTTCCTAGCGGATGAGCAGTTCTTC
CASSTFLADEQFF
>TRBJ2-2|TRBV5-1|TRBD2|few
TGCGCCAGCAGTCCATCCCTATCTAGCGGGAGTTTCGCCGGGGAGCTGTTTTTT
CASSPSLSSGSFAGELFF
>TRBJ2-4|TRBV6-5|TRBD2|-
TGTGCCAGCAGTTATTATAGCGGGAGGTTTAACGGCAAAAACATTCAGTACTTC
CASSYYSGRFNGKNIQYF
>TRBJ1-1|TRBV20-1|-|few
TGCAGTGCTAGTCTAGTGGTCGACACTGAAGCTTTCTTT
CSASLVVDTEAFF
>TRBJ2-3|TRBV7-8|TRBD2|few
TGTGCCAGCAGCTTGCGGGAGGGCCCTAATACGCAGTATTTT
CASSLREGPNTQYF
>TRBJ2-7|TRBV12-3/TRBV12-4|TRBD1|few
TGTGCCAGCAGCCTCGAGACAGGGGTCTACGAGCAGTACTTC
CASSLETGVYEQYF
>TRBJ1-6|TRBV6-5|TRBD1|-
TGTGCCAGCAGTTCTCGACAGGGTGGTTCACCCCTCCACTTT
CASSSRQGGSPLHF
>TRBJ1-5|TRBV7-6|-|few
TGTGCCAGCAGCTTGAGGCCCTGGGAGCCCCAGCATTTT
CASSLRPWEPQHF
>TRBJ2-3|TRBV30|-|few
TGTGCCTGGAGTGTAATTCGAGATACGCAGTATTTT
CAWSVIRDTQYF
>TRBJ1-1|TRBV3-1|-|few
TGTGCCAGCAGCCAAGTTAACATGAACACTGAAGCTTTCTTT
CASSQVNMNTEAFF
>TRBJ2-1|TRBV19|-|once
TGTGCCAGTAGTATCAAAAAGGAGCAGTTCTTC
CASSIKKEQFF
>TRBJ2-1|TRBV7-2|TRBD2|many
TGTGCCAGCAGCTTAGAGGGACTAGCGGGCAATGAGCAGTTCTTC
CASSLEGLAGNEQFF
>TRBJ1-1|TRBV24-1|TRBD1|-
TGTGCCACCAGTGATTATGACAGGGATGGGAACACTGAAGCTTTCTTT
CATSDYDRDGNTEAFF
>TRBJ2-7|TRBV4-1|TRBD1|few
TGCGCCAGCAGCCAAGGACCGGACAGGGGGGTCCCCTACGAGCAGTACTTC
CASSQGPDRGVPYEQYF
>TRBJ1-1|TRBV12-3/TRBV12-4|TRBD1|-
TGTGCCAGCAGTCGTAACGGACAGGGAAACACTGAAGCTTTCTTT
CASSRNGQGNTEAFF